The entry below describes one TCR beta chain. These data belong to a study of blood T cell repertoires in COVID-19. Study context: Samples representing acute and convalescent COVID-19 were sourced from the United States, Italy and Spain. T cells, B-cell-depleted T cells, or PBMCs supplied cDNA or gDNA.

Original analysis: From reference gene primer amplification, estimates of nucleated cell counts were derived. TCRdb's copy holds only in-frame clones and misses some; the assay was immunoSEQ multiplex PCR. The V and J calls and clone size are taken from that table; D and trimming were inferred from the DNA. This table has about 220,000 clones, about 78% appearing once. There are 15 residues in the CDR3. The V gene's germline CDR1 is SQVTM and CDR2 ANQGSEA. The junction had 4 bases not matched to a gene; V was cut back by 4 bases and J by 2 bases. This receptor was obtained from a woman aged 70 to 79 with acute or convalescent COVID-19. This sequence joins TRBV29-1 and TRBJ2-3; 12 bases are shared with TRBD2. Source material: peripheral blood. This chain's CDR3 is CSVGLAGGSTDTQYF. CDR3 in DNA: TGCAGCGTTGGGCTAGCGGGGGGGTCCACAGATACGCAGTATTTT.